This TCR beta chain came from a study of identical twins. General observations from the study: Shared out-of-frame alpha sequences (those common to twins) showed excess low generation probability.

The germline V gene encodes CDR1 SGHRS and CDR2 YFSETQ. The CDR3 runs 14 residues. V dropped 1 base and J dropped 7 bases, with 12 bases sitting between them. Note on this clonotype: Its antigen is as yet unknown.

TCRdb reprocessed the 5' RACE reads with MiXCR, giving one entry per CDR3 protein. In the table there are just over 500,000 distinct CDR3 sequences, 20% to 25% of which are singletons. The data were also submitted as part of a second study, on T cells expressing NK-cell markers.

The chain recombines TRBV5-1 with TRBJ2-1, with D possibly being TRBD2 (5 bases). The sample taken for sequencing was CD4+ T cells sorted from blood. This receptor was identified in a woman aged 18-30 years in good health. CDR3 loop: CASSLLASRNEQFF. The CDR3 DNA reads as TGCGCCAGCAGCTTGTTGGCTAGCCGGAATGAGCAGTTCTTC.